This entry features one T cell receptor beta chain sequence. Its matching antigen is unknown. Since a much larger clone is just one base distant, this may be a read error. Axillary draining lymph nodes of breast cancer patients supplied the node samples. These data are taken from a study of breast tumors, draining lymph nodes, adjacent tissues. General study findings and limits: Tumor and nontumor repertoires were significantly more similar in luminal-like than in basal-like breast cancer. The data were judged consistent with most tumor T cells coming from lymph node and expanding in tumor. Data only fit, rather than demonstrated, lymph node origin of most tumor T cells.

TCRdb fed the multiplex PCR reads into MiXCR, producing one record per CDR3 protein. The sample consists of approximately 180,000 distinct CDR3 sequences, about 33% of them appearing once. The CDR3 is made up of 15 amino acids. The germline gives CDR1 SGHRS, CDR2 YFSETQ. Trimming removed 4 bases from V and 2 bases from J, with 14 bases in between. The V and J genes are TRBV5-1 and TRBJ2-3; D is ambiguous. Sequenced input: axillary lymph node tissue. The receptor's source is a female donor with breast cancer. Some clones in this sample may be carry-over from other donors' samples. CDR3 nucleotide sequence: TGCGCCAGCAGCATAAAACCCCCTACCACAGATACGCAGTATTTT. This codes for CASSIKPPTTDTQYF. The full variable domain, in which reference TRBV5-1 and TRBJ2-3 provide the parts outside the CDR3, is KAGVTQTPRYLIKTRGQQVTLSCSPISGHRSVSWYQQTPGQGLQFLFEYFSETQRNKGNFPGRFSGRQFSNSRSEMNVSTLELGDSALYLCASSIKPPTTDTQYFGPGTRLTVL.